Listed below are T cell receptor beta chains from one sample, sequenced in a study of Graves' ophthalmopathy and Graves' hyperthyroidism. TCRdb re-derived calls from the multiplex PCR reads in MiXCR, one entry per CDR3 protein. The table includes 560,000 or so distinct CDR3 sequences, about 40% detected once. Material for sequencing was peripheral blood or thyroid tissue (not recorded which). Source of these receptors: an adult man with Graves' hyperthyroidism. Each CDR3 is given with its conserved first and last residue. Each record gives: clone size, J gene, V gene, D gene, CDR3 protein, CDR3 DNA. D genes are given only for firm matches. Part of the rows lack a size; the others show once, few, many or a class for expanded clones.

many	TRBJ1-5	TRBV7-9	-	CASSLTVDQPQHF	TGTGCCAGCAGCTTAACCGTGGATCAGCCCCAGCATTTT
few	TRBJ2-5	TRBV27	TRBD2	CASSFSGRGKTQYF	TGTGCCAGCAGTTTTAGCGGGAGGGGTAAGACCCAGTACTTC
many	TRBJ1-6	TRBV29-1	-	CSAREYNSPLHF	TGCAGCGCCCGGGAGTATAATTCACCCCTCCACTTT
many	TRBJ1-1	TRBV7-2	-	CASSLLGQWANTEAFF	TGTGCCAGCAGCTTATTGGGCCAGTGGGCGAACACTGAAGCTTTCTTT
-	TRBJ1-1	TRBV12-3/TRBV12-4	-	CASSLLTGTEAFF	TGTGCCAGCAGTTTACTAACGGGCACTGAAGCTTTCTTT
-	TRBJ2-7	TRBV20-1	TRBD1	CSASVDRGHEQYF	TGCAGTGCTAGTGTCGACAGGGGGCACGAGCAGTACTTC
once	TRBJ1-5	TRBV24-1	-	CATSDFGGWNNQPQHF	TGTGCCACCAGTGATTTCGGCGGGTGGAACAATCAGCCCCAGCATTTT
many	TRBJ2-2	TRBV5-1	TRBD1	CASSTGQGWTGELFF	TGCGCCAGCAGCACCGGACAGGGGTGGACCGGGGAGCTGTTTTTT
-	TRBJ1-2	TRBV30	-	CAWYQRTDFYGYTF	TGTGCCTGGTACCAGCGGACTGACTTCTATGGCTACACCTTC
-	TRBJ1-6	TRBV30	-	CAWNTGSYNSPLHF	TGTGCCTGGAACACCGGGAGCTATAATTCACCCCTCCACTTT
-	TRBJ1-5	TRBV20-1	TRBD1	CSAISGTGNQPQHF	TGCAGTGCTATTAGTGGGACAGGAAATCAGCCCCAGCATTTT